This passage covers 7 T cell receptor beta chains from one sample sequenced in a study of shared clonotypes between healthy human individuals (dated by TCRdb to about 2020). The library was obtained by the immunoSEQ multiplex PCR assay. In its TCRdb copy, this immuneACCESS table keeps in-frame sequences only and misses some clones. Where compared with another copy, unresolved V genes explain less than half of these, and the others have no known cause. This sample has 2 million to 2.5 million clones in its table, and over 90% of those were observed once. The top ten hold approximately 0.4% of the sample. The sample comprised naive CD4+ T cells from PBMCs. In light of the paper, this sample's cell subset or site label describes: CD45RA+ positively selected. Receptors originate from a man aged 18 to 29 in good health. Some clones in this sample may be carry-over from other donors' samples.

CDR3 in DNA: TGTGCCACCAGCAGAGATTGGCCGGGGGAAAACACTGAAGCTTTCTTT. Translated, it gives CATSRDWPGENTEAFF. J is TRBJ1-1 and V is TRBV15; possibly TRBD1 for D (5 bases). There are 16 residues in the CDR3. CDR1 and CDR2 (germline): LNHNV, YYDKDF (reference sequence). V gave up 0 bases and J gave up 2 bases, with 13 bases separating them.

CDR3 sequence: CASSQGLWDAGEQYF. Here the CDR3 DNA reads TGCGCCAGCAGCCAAGGGTTGTGGGACGCGGGAGAGCAGTACTTC. The genes are TRBV4-3 and TRBJ2-7; maybe TRBD2 (6 bases). Germline values: CDR1 LGHNA, CDR2 YSLEER. The CDR3 has 15 amino acids. V gave up 1 base and J gave up 7 bases, with 17 bases separating them.

This chain uses TRBV7-8 with TRBJ2-7; TRBD2 might be the D (5 bases). V lost 1 base and J 3 bases, leaving 13 bases between the germline ends. Germline lookup yields CDR1 SGHVS and CDR2 FQNEAQ. The CDR3 has 15 amino acids. The CDR3 DNA is TGTGCCAGCAGCTTAGGGGCGGCGGGCCTCTACGAGCAGTACTTC. Protein product: CASSLGAAGLYEQYF.

The V call is TRBV5-1, the J call TRBJ2-3; 10 bases fit TRBD2. The CDR3 has 15 residues. CDR1 and CDR2 (germline): SGHRS, YFSETQ. J gave up 4 bases and V 0 bases, and 2 bases lay outside the gene matches. In nucleotides, the CDR3 is TGCGCCAGCAGCTTGGATAGCGGGAGGCCAGATACGCAGTATTTT. This translates into CASSLDSGRPDTQYF.

The genes are TRBV7-6 and TRBJ2-2, with 7 bases that match TRBD1. Looked up from germline, CDR1 is SGHVS and CDR2 is FNYEAQ. V shed 5 bases, J shed 0 bases, and the junction held 0 bases outside the gene matches. The CDR3 sequence is 14 residues long. Here the CDR3 reads CASSQGANTGELFF. The CDR3 nucleotides are TGTGCCAGCAGCCAGGGGGCGAACACCGGGGAGCTGTTTTTT.

The CDR3 DNA follows: TGCGCCAGCAGCCCGACCCCAACTAGTATTTACAATGAGCAGTTCTTC. It encodes CASSPTPTSIYNEQFF. The J gene is TRBJ2-1, the V gene TRBV5-1; maybe TRBD2 (5 bases). This CDR3 is 16 amino acids long. Trimming left V 4 bases short and J 4 bases short, with 18 bases between. CDR1 is SGHRS, CDR2 YFSETQ, per germline.

This sequence joins TRBV7-2 and TRBJ2-1, with 7 bases matching TRBD1. This CDR3 has 15 amino acids. Germline V gives CDR1 SGHTA, CDR2 FQGNSA. V shed 3 bases and J 2 bases; nucleotides not matched to a gene: 4. The CDR3 DNA is TGTGCCAGCAGCTTGATGACAGGGCCCTACAATGAGCAGTTCTTC. This codes for CASSLMTGPYNEQFF.